This TCR beta chain was captured in a study of CXCR3-negative and CXCR3-positive naive CD8 T cells. The study, taken as a whole, reports: Memory CD8+ cells showed much lower diversity, while both naive subsets displayed comparably high diversity.

Worth noting for this clonotype: Its antigen is still unknown.

The libraries of TRB cDNA were prepared using 5' RACE with UMI labels. TCRdb reanalyzed the 5' RACE reads and collapses them to one entry per CDR3 protein, without DNA. The table lists roughly 40,000 distinct CDR3 sequences. This CDR3 region has 15 residues. CDR1 SQVTM and CDR2 ANQGSEA come from the germline V gene. This clonotype was sampled from a human donor in good health. Some clones in this sample may be carry-over from other donors' samples. Material for sequencing was memory CD8+ T cells from blood. The chain combines TRBV29-1 with TRBJ2-1; TCRdb indicates TRBD2, and absent DNA this call remains unverified. The CDR3: CSVEDETVPYNEQFF.